This is a list of T cell receptor beta chains from one sample in a study of PD-1 blockade in classical Hodgkin lymphoma. TCRdb's copy holds only in-frame clones and misses some; the assay was immunoSEQ multiplex PCR. Of roughly 7,600 clones listed, 75% to 80% were seen once; the top ten hold 6.5% to 8.5%. The material was CD4+ T cells from blood, obtained at baseline. All receptors derive from a human donor with classical Hodgkin lymphoma. CDR3s include the opening cysteine and the closing phenylalanine or tryptophan. D genes are given only for firm matches. Rows may omit the clone size; those that give it use once, few, many or a size class.

d_call	v_call	clone_size	j_call	cdr3_aa	cdr3_nt
.	TRBV6-5	.	TRBJ2-7	CASSYGGMAYEQYF	TGTGCCAGCAGTTACGGGGGGATGGCCTACGAGCAGTACTTC
TRBD1	TRBV30	.	TRBJ2-5	CAWSVGRGETQYF	TGTGCCTGGAGTGTAGGCAGGGGGGAGACCCAGTACTTC
TRBD1	TRBV19	.	TRBJ2-3	CATSEDRGAADTQYF	TGTGCCACCTCGGAGGACAGGGGAGCCGCAGATACGCAGTATTTT
.	TRBV11-3	.	TRBJ1-2	CASSRLRTEGGYTF	TGTGCCAGCAGCAGATTAAGAACGGAGGGCGGCTACACCTTC
TRBD2	TRBV28	once	TRBJ2-1	CASSFGTSSYNEQFF	TGTGCCAGCAGTTTCGGGACTAGCTCCTACAATGAGCAGTTCTTC
.	TRBV30	large	TRBJ1-2	CAWKAQGQGGYTF	TGTGCCTGGAAAGCGCAGGGGCAGGGTGGCTACACCTTC
.	TRBV5-5	.	TRBJ1-4	CASSQSPATNEKLFF	TGTGCCAGCAGCCAGAGCCCCGCAACTAATGAAAAACTGTTTTTT
.	TRBV11-1	.	TRBJ2-7	CASSLEAGPYEQYF	TGTGCCAGCAGCTTAGAGGCAGGACCCTACGAGCAGTACTTC
TRBD2	TRBV14	.	TRBJ2-3	CASSRLARPLDTQYF	TGTGCCAGCAGCCGACTAGCGAGACCTTTGGATACGCAGTATTTT
.	TRBV6-1	.	TRBJ1-2	CASSEGSAGDYGYTF	TGTGCCAGCAGTGAAGGTTCGGCGGGGGACTATGGCTACACCTTC
.	TRBV5-1	.	TRBJ2-1	CASSSAGYSYNEQFF	TGCGCCAGCAGTTCGGCGGGTTACTCCTACAATGAGCAGTTCTTC
.	TRBV19	.	TRBJ1-5	CASSTGDRPTEPQHF	TGTGCCAGTAGTACTGGTGACAGGCCTACGGAGCCCCAGCATTTT
TRBD1	TRBV5-1	.	TRBJ1-2	CASSFNLGQGGYTF	TGCGCCAGCAGCTTTAACCTTGGACAGGGTGGCTACACCTTC
.	TRBV6-5	.	TRBJ1-5	CASSSVGIGRSQPQHF	TGTGCCAGCAGTTCGGTTGGAATTGGGCGTTCTCAGCCCCAGCATTTT
.	TRBV7-8	.	TRBJ2-2	CASSLLGELFF	TGTGCCAGCAGCTTACTGGGGGAGCTGTTTTTT
TRBD2	TRBV10-3	.	TRBJ2-2	CAISEAGGSNTGELFF	TGTGCCATCAGTGAAGCGGGAGGCTCGAACACCGGGGAGCTGTTTTTT
.	TRBV28	few	TRBJ2-5	CASSFRRVETQYF	TGTGCCAGCAGTTTCAGGAGGGTCGAGACCCAGTACTTC
TRBD1	TRBV4-1	.	TRBJ2-5	CASSQAGQGAGTQYF	TGCGCCAGCAGCCAAGCCGGACAGGGGGCCGGGACCCAGTACTTC
.	TRBV5-6	.	TRBJ1-1	CASSFSGRGRWTEAFF	TGTGCCAGCAGCTTTAGTGGCAGGGGCCGCTGGACTGAAGCTTTCTTT
.	TRBV7-3	.	TRBJ2-7	CASSLNRVHEQYF	TGTGCCAGCAGCTTGAACAGGGTCCACGAGCAGTACTTC
TRBD2	TRBV5-1	.	TRBJ2-3	CASSLEGLAGIDTQYF	TGCGCCAGCAGCTTGGAGGGACTAGCGGGGATAGATACGCAGTATTTT
.	TRBV11-2	.	TRBJ1-1	CASSFGGAEEAFF	TGTGCCAGCAGCTTCGGGGGGGCGGAAGAAGCTTTCTTT
.	TRBV11-3	.	TRBJ1-1	CASSLGTGRAFF	TGTGCCAGCAGCTTAGGGACCGGGAGGGCTTTCTTT
.	TRBV5-6	.	TRBJ1-5	CASSSRRAQPQHF	TGTGCCAGCAGCTCCCGTCGGGCACAGCCCCAGCATTTT
.	TRBV11-2	.	TRBJ1-1	CASSFDGKNTEAFF	TGTGCCAGCAGCTTCGACGGAAAGAACACTGAAGCTTTCTTT
.	TRBV6-1	.	TRBJ1-4	CASSEQDLGKLFF	TGTGCCAGCAGTGAACAGGACTTGGGAAAACTGTTTTTT
TRBD1	TRBV5-1	.	TRBJ2-1	CASSPGQVGYNEQFF	TGCGCCAGCAGCCCCGGACAGGTTGGCTACAATGAGCAGTTCTTC
.	TRBV18	.	TRBJ2-7	CASSSRDMAYEQYF	TGTGCCAGCTCATCCCGGGACATGGCCTACGAGCAGTACTTC